The 14 T cell receptor beta chains in this list originate from one sample, sequenced in a study of blood T cell repertoires in COVID-19. Sequenced by immunoSEQ multiplex PCR; TCRdb stores in-frame clones only, minus some. Seen here are over 90,000 clones, 84% observed once, and the top ten hold 4% to 5.5%. The specimen sequenced was peripheral blood. Receptors originate from a human donor in a cohort sampled during active COVID-19.

The chain uses TRBV3-1 (or the pseudogene TRBV3-2) and TRBJ2-3; 9 bases align to TRBD2. This CDR3 has 20 amino acids. CDR1 is LGHDT, CDR2 YNNKEL, per germline (reference sequence). V was pared by 3 bases and J by 2 bases, with 18 bases of the junction left unmatched. The CDR3 region has the DNA TGTGCCAGCAGCCACTCGGGACTAGCAGGTTCCCGGTTCCACACAGATACGCAGTATTTT. It is translated as CASSHSGLAGSRFHTDTQYF.

This chain links TRBV5-4 with TRBJ1-1; possibly TRBD1 for D (5 bases). Trimming took 3 bases from V and 1 from J, leaving 7 bases between them. Germline assignment: CDR1 SGHNT and CDR2 YYREEE (reference sequence). The CDR3 extends over 13 amino acids. The CDR3 sequence: CASSSTANTEAFF. The CDR3 DNA is TGTGCCAGCAGCTCGACAGCGAACACTGAAGCTTTCTTT.

This rearrangement joins TRBV10-3 to TRBJ1-4; tentatively, D is TRBD1 (5 bases). CDR1 ENHRY and CDR2 SYGVKD come from the germline V gene. The CDR3 has 14 amino acids. Trimming removed 8 bases at V and 0 bases at J, with 10 bases between. CDR3 amino acids: CAIGAAATNEKLFF. The CDR3 DNA sequence: TGTGCCATCGGGGCCGCTGCAACTAATGAAAAACTGTTTTTT.

CDR3 protein: CASSQDNGSGDKNIQYF. The CDR3 region has the DNA TGCGCCAGCAGCCAAGATAACGGTAGCGGGGATAAAAACATTCAGTACTTC. This sequence joins TRBV4-1 and TRBJ2-4; the match to TRBD2 covers 8 bases. V shed 0 bases and J 4 bases; nucleotides not matched to a gene: 8. This CDR3 is built from 17 residues. CDR1 and CDR2 from the germline V gene are MGHRA and YSYEKL.

The rearrangement joins TRBV18 to TRBJ1-4; perhaps TRBD1 as D (6 bases). CDR1 is KGHSH, CDR2 LQKENI, per germline. Deletions cut 1 base from V and 2 bases from J, with 8 bases between. The CDR3 runs to 15 residues. The CDR3 sequence: CASSPRQGTNEKLFF. CDR3 bases: TGTGCCAGCTCACCACGTCAGGGGACTAATGAAAAACTGTTTTTT.

The rearrangement links TRBV7-2 to TRBJ2-5, with D maybe TRBD2 (6 bases). Germline V gene lookup returns CDR1 SGHTA and CDR2 FQGNSA. CDR3 length: 14 amino acids. V dropped 3 bases and J dropped 5 bases, with 13 bases sitting between them. CDR3 nucleotide sequence: TGTGCCAGCAGCTTCGCGGGACTCGGGGAGACCCAGTACTTC. It codes for CASSFAGLGETQYF.

The chain is built from TRBV7-2 and TRBJ2-3; a weak D match, TRBD1 (5 bases). The germline V and J ends were trimmed by 5 bases and 5 bases, with 14 bases remaining between them. This CDR3 contains 14 residues. Per germline, CDR1 SGHTA and CDR2 FQGNSA. The CDR3 DNA reads TGTGCCAGCAGCCCTCGGCCAGGGATAGATACGCAGTATTTT. It specifies CASSPRPGIDTQYF.

V gene TRBV6-5 combines with J gene TRBJ1-1; TRBD1 matches 8 bases. This CDR3 is built from 15 residues. With 4 bases clipped from V and 3 bases from J, the junction kept 7 bases outside the gene matches. Germline V gives CDR1 MNHEY, CDR2 SVGAGI. The CDR3 DNA sequence: TGTGCCAGCAGTTCCCAGGGGGCTCCGGACACTGAAGCTTTCTTT. Its protein product is CASSSQGAPDTEAFF.

This clone was recorded once. This chain uses TRBV5-6 with TRBJ2-1, with 9 bases aligning to TRBD1. The V and J ends lost 4 bases and 1 base, in that order; junction bases with no gene match: 3. Germline V lookup: CDR1 SGHDT, CDR2 YYEEEE. The CDR3 sequence is 15 residues long. The chain's CDR3 is CASSTGGRSYNEQFF. CDR3 in DNA: TGTGCCAGCAGCACAGGGGGCAGGTCCTACAATGAGCAGTTCTTC.

The V call is TRBV4-1, the J call TRBJ2-5, with 8 bases that match TRBD1. CDR3 size: 17 residues. V gave up 2 bases and J gave up 3 bases; unmatched junction bases: 11. Germline V CDR1 and CDR2: MGHRA, YSYEKL. CDR3 DNA sequence: TGCGCCAGCAGCCAACCTCGGGGGACAGGCCCGAAAGAGACCCAGTACTTC. Its translation is CASSQPRGTGPKETQYF.

The rearrangement uses TRBV5-1 and TRBJ1-5, with TRBD1 matching over 10 bases. V was pared by 4 bases and J by 3 bases, with 7 bases of the junction left unmatched. This CDR3 contains 16 residues. Germline V gene data show CDR1 as SGHRS and CDR2 as YFSETQ. CDR3 sequence: CASSGGTGAANQPQHF. DNA for the CDR3: TGCGCCAGCAGCGGTGGGACAGGGGCTGCCAATCAGCCCCAGCATTTT.

This clone has a single count. The V call is TRBV14, the J call TRBJ2-1; 8 bases line up with TRBD2. This CDR3 spans 15 amino acids. Germline V gene sequence: CDR1 SGHDN, CDR2 FVKESK. Trimming removed 1 base from V and 7 bases from J; junction bases left unmatched: 6. CDR3 nucleotides: TGTGCCAGCAGCCAAGTCCGGGGGGGACGAAATGAGCAGTTCTTC. It is translated as CASSQVRGGRNEQFF.

V is TRBV13 and J is TRBJ1-2; the D is unclear. CDR3 length equals 15 residues. Trimming took 5 bases from V and 4 from J, leaving 17 bases between them. Germline lookup yields CDR1 PRHDT and CDR2 FYEKMQ (reference sequence). CDR3 residues: CASSVGGPNPYGYTF. The CDR3 coding sequence is TGTGCCAGCAGCGTTGGCGGCCCTAACCCCTATGGCTACACCTTC. Variable domain in full (rest from reference TRBV13 and TRBJ1-2): AAGVIQSPRHLIKEKRETATLKCYPIPRHDTVYWYQQGPGQDPQFLISFYEKMQSDKGSIPDRFSAQQFSDYHSELNMSSLELGDSALYFCASSVGGPNPYGYTFGSGTRLTVV.

J is TRBJ2-2 and V is TRBV2; TRBD2 matches at 12 bases. Germline V gives CDR1 SNHLY, CDR2 FYNNEI. With 4 bases clipped from V and 5 bases from J, the junction kept 5 bases outside the gene matches. The CDR3 totals 16 residues. The CDR3 spells CASSASGGARTGELFF. As DNA, the CDR3 is TGTGCCAGCAGTGCTAGCGGGGGGGCACGAACCGGGGAGCTGTTTTTT.